Below are 25 T cell receptor beta chains sequenced from a single sample in a study of blood T cells in healthy people across ages. PCR was performed a second time for 7 to 11 cycles using a sample-barcoded 5' primer and a J-beta primer mix. TCRdb itself ran the 5' RACE reads through MiXCR, one entry per CDR3 protein. The data hold roughly 1.7 million distinct CDR3 sequences, with roughly a third observed a single time. Sequences were obtained from blood. These receptors all come from a woman in her 30s in good health.

This clonotype was detected only a few times. This rearrangement joins TRBV4-1 to TRBJ1-1, with no clear D. CDR1 is MGHRA and CDR2 is YSYEKL in the germline V gene. Trimming stripped 3 bases from V and 4 bases from J, with 9 bases between. The CDR3 covers 13 residues. CDR3 in DNA: TGCGCCAGCAGCCAGGCACTGGGCACTGAAGCTTTCTTT. Amino acid sequence: CASSQALGTEAFF.

The rearrangement uses TRBV29-1 and TRBJ2-4, with 9 bases fitting TRBD1. The CDR3 length is 12 residues. The V segment lost 4 bases and the J segment 7 bases; nucleotides outside the gene matches: 2. CDR1 and CDR2 (germline): SQVTM, ANQGSEA. CDR3 residues: CSVGTGENIQYF. CDR3 in DNA: TGCAGCGTTGGGACAGGGGAGAACATTCAGTACTTC.

The chain couples TRBV7-8 to TRBJ2-5; D gene uncertain. Trimming cost V 1 base and J 5 bases, with 11 bases left between them. CDR3 length equals 14 residues. Looked up from germline, CDR1 is SGHVS and CDR2 is FQNEAQ. CDR3 region: CASSLEETSETQYF. The CDR3 bases are TGTGCCAGCAGCTTAGAGGAAACTTCGGAGACCCAGTACTTC.

The V call is TRBV11-2, the J call TRBJ2-6; no reliable D call. CDR1 is SGHAT and CDR2 is FQNNGV in the germline V gene. The CDR3 extends over 17 amino acids. Trimming stripped 2 bases from V and 1 base from J, with 12 bases between. The CDR3 loop reads CASSLNPTSSGANVLTF. CDR3 in DNA: TGTGCCAGCAGCTTAAATCCCACCAGTTCTGGGGCCAACGTCCTGACTTTC.

This clonotype has a handful of counts. The rearrangement links TRBV20-1 to TRBJ2-7; TRBD2 matches at 14 bases. With 1 base clipped from V and 3 bases from J, the junction kept 8 bases outside the gene matches. From germline, CDR1 is DFQATT and CDR2 SNEGSKA (reference sequence). This CDR3 contains 17 residues. The CDR3 DNA reads TGCAGTGCTAGAGGGGGGACAGGGACTAGCGGGGGCTACGAGCAGTACTTC. Translating gives CSARGGTGTSGGYEQYF.

This chain connects TRBV7-2 to TRBJ2-1; D is perhaps TRBD1 (6 bases). The V gene's germline CDR1 is SGHTA and CDR2 FQGNSA. V was cut by 5 bases and J by 1 base, with 12 bases left in between. The CDR3 runs 15 residues. Here the CDR3 reads CASSVSRGSYNEQFF. The CDR3 DNA follows: TGTGCCAGCAGCGTCAGTAGGGGGTCCTACAATGAGCAGTTCTTC.

The rearrangement uses TRBV5-5 and TRBJ1-1; weak D call: TRBD1 (6 bases). Germline assignment: CDR1 SGHKS and CDR2 YYEKEE (reference sequence). The CDR3 is made up of 15 amino acids. The germline V and J ends were trimmed by 5 bases and 0 bases, with 14 bases remaining between them. The CDR3 DNA reads as TGTGCCAGCAGACTCGGACAGACTTTGAACACTGAAGCTTTCTTT. Amino acids: CASRLGQTLNTEAFF.

This CDR3 reads CASRSLAGRRNEQFF. The CDR3 region has the DNA TGTGCCAGCAGATCGCTGGCGGGCCGGAGGAATGAGCAGTTCTTC. V gene TRBV27 combines with J gene TRBJ2-1; D might be TRBD2 (5 bases). CDR3 size: 15 residues. Germline V gives CDR1 MNHEY, CDR2 SMNVEV (reference sequence). V lost 6 bases and J lost 7, with 19 bases in between.

This clonotype was seen only a few times. Germline and junction disagree at one end, which may indicate a read error. The chain employs TRBV3-1 and TRBJ2-1; TRBD2 might be the D (6 bases). CDR3 length: 17 residues. Germline loops: CDR1 LGHDT, CDR2 YNNKEL (reference sequence). CDR3 DNA sequence: TGTGCCAGCGGCCAAGAACTTAGCGGACACTCCTACAATGAGCAGTTCTTC. The encoded protein is CASGQELSGHSYNEQFF.

This chain joins TRBV5-1 and TRBJ2-5; 10 bases agree with TRBD1. CDR1 and CDR2 from the germline V gene are SGHRS and YFSETQ. This CDR3 has 15 residues. V was pared by 4 bases and J by 11 bases, with 14 bases of the junction left unmatched. CDR3 amino acids: CASSMTGGAGNEQYF. The CDR3 nucleotides are TGCGCCAGCAGCATGACAGGGGGCGCCGGCAATGAGCAGTACTTC.

For this clonotype: An end of the junction does not agree with germline; a read error may underlie this. This chain links TRBV30 with TRBJ2-3; 8 bases are a match to TRBD2. There are 15 residues in the CDR3. Germline CDR1 reads GTSNPN; CDR2 reads SVGIG (reference sequence). DNA of the CDR3: TGTACCTGGAGTCCGGGGGGGCCTTTGGCAGATACGCAGTATTTT. Translating gives CTWSPGGPLADTQYF.

This sequence joins TRBV27 and TRBJ1-6; TRBD1 might be the D (5 bases). V lost 6 bases, J lost 7 bases, and 7 bases lay in between. The CDR3 loop spans 12 amino acids. Germline loops: CDR1 MNHEY, CDR2 SMNVEV (reference sequence). The CDR3 DNA reads as TGTGCCAGCAGGGGGGTCAATTCACCCCTCCACTTT. This sequence encodes CASRGVNSPLHF.

For this clonotype: Possible read error: a much larger clone is one base away. This sequence joins TRBV10-2 and TRBJ1-2; D is unresolved. V shed 6 bases and J shed 4 bases, with 12 bases lying between them. The germline CDR1 and CDR2 sequences are WSHSY and SAAADI. This CDR3 contains 13 residues. In DNA, the CDR3 is TGCGCCAGCAGGGACGGCCAGCTCTATGGCTACACCTTC. This codes for CASRDGQLYGYTF.

The chain combines TRBV7-2 with TRBJ1-2; no firm D call. V lost 5 bases to trimming and J lost 5 bases, with 21 bases between them. Germline V gene lookup returns CDR1 SGHTA and CDR2 FQGNSA. The CDR3 loop spans 16 amino acids. The DNA of the CDR3 is TGTGCCAGCAGCCCTAACCGGATGGGGATAAGATATGGCTACACCTTC. Its translation: CASSPNRMGIRYGYTF.

V usage is TRBV20-1 and J usage is TRBJ2-5; 9 positions match TRBD2. CDR3 length equals 16 residues. V trimming: 5 bases; J trimming: 3 bases; junction bases outside the gene matches: 13. Germline V gives CDR1 DFQATT, CDR2 SNEGSKA (reference sequence). The CDR3, as DNA: TGCAGTGCTTCCGAACACGAGCGGGGGGCTAAAGAGACCCAGTACTTC. It codes for CSASEHERGAKETQYF.

This clonotype was seen at least ten times. The gene calls are TRBV28 and TRBJ2-3, with D perhaps given as TRBD1 or TRBD2 (5 bases each). Trimming removed 5 bases from V and 0 bases from J, with 12 bases in between. Germline loops: CDR1 MDHEN, CDR2 SYDVKM. The CDR3 covers 15 residues. The CDR3 DNA reads as TGTGCCAGCAGTACGGGACGCATGAGCACAGATACGCAGTATTTT. Its protein product is CASSTGRMSTDTQYF. The whole variable domain, remainder taken from reference TRBV28 and TRBJ2-3, is DVKVTQSSRYLVKRTGEKVFLECVQDMDHENMFWYRQDPGLGLRLIYFSYDVKMKEKGDIPEGYSVSREKKERFSLILESASTNQTSMYLCASSTGRMSTDTQYFGPGTRLTVL.

This clonotype appeared a few times. The chain recombines TRBV3-1 with TRBJ2-7, with 11 bases lining up with TRBD2. Germline V gives CDR1 LGHDT, CDR2 YNNKEL (reference sequence). This CDR3 spans 16 amino acids. V dropped 2 bases and J dropped 6; count of bases not matched to a gene: 9. This chain's CDR3 is CASSQLALAGGLEQYF. The CDR3 DNA follows: TGTGCCAGCAGCCAACTTGCGCTAGCGGGGGGTCTCGAGCAGTACTTC.

The chain uses TRBV29-1 and TRBJ2-3; 13 nucleotides match TRBD2. Germline V CDR1 and CDR2: SQVTM, ANQGSEA. CDR3 length equals 13 residues. J lost 7 bases, V lost 6 bases, and 4 bases had no gene match. CDR3 loop: CSVETSGGNTQYF. As DNA, the CDR3 is TGCAGCGTCGAGACTAGCGGGGGGAATACGCAGTATTTT.

This clonotype was counted a few times. This sequence joins TRBV7-9 and TRBJ2-1; D possibly matches TRBD1 or TRBD2 (5 bases each). V gave up 7 bases and J gave up 6 bases, with 13 bases separating them. Germline V gene sequence: CDR1 SEHNR, CDR2 FQNEAQ (reference sequence). The CDR3 runs to 13 residues. CDR3 in DNA: TGTGCCAGCAACGGGGCAGGGACCAATGAGCAGTTCTTC. This codes for CASNGAGTNEQFF.

This chain links TRBV6-1 with TRBJ2-3; D is possibly TRBD2 (5 bases). V lost 6 bases, J lost 1 base, and 20 bases lay in between. Germline V gene lookup returns CDR1 MNHNS and CDR2 SASEGT. The CDR3 is 17 amino acids. The CDR3 sequence is CASRLRAPPFGTDTQYF. The CDR3 bases are TGTGCCAGCAGGTTGAGGGCACCCCCTTTCGGCACAGATACGCAGTATTTT.

The chain has TRBV29-1 and TRBJ2-1; no reliable D call. CDR1 and CDR2 (germline): SQVTM, ANQGSEA. There are 11 residues in the CDR3. Trimming took off 7 bases at V and 10 bases at J, with 14 bases between the two ends. The CDR3 nucleotides are TGCAGCGCCCCGATTCTGGCAGAGCAGTTCTTC. Translating it yields CSAPILAEQFF.

There are a few counts of this clonotype. The chain couples TRBV4-1 to TRBJ2-1, with 12 bases identical to TRBD2. The junction had 6 bases not matched to a gene; V was cut back by 1 base and J by 5 bases. The length of the CDR3 is 17 residues. Looked up from germline, CDR1 is MGHRA and CDR2 is YSYEKL. For the CDR3, the DNA is TGCGCCAGCAGCCAAGGTTGGGCTAGCGGGGGGGACAATGAGCAGTTCTTC. It specifies CASSQGWASGGDNEQFF.

The chain uses TRBV3-1 and TRBJ2-7, with 13 bases that match TRBD2. V shed 0 bases and J 3 bases; nucleotides not matched to a gene: 8. The CDR3 is 18 amino acids. The germline V gene encodes CDR1 LGHDT and CDR2 YNNKEL (reference sequence). In nucleotides, the CDR3 is TGTGCCAGCAGCCAAGACCCCCCCGGACTAGCGGGAGTCTACGAGCAGTACTTC. Amino acid sequence: CASSQDPPGLAGVYEQYF.

In its sample, this clonotype was seen a few times. The chain is built from TRBV5-1 and TRBJ2-3; 8 bases are shared with TRBD1. The V segment lost 4 bases and the J segment 5 bases; nucleotides outside the gene matches: 15. CDR3 length equals 17 residues. CDR1 SGHRS and CDR2 YFSETQ come from the germline V gene. In DNA form, the CDR3 reads TGCGCCAGCAGCGGACGTCCAGGGACAGGAGTAGGAGATACGCAGTATTTT. This encodes CASSGRPGTGVGDTQYF. The entire variable domain, with the rest obtained from reference TRBV5-1 and TRBJ2-3, is as follows: KAGVTQTPRYLIKTRGQQVTLSCSPISGHRSVSWYQQTPGQGLQFLFEYFSETQRNKGNFPGRFSGRQFSNSRSEMNVSTLELGDSALYLCASSGRPGTGVGDTQYFGPGTRLTVL.

This chain links TRBV4-1 with TRBJ2-1; the D is unclear. This CDR3 comprises 14 residues. V was trimmed by 1 base and J by 7 bases, leaving 11 bases between them. From germline, CDR1 is MGHRA and CDR2 YSYEKL. The chain's CDR3 is CASSQVPPFNEQFF. CDR3 sequence (DNA): TGCGCCAGCAGCCAAGTTCCCCCCTTTAATGAGCAGTTCTTC.